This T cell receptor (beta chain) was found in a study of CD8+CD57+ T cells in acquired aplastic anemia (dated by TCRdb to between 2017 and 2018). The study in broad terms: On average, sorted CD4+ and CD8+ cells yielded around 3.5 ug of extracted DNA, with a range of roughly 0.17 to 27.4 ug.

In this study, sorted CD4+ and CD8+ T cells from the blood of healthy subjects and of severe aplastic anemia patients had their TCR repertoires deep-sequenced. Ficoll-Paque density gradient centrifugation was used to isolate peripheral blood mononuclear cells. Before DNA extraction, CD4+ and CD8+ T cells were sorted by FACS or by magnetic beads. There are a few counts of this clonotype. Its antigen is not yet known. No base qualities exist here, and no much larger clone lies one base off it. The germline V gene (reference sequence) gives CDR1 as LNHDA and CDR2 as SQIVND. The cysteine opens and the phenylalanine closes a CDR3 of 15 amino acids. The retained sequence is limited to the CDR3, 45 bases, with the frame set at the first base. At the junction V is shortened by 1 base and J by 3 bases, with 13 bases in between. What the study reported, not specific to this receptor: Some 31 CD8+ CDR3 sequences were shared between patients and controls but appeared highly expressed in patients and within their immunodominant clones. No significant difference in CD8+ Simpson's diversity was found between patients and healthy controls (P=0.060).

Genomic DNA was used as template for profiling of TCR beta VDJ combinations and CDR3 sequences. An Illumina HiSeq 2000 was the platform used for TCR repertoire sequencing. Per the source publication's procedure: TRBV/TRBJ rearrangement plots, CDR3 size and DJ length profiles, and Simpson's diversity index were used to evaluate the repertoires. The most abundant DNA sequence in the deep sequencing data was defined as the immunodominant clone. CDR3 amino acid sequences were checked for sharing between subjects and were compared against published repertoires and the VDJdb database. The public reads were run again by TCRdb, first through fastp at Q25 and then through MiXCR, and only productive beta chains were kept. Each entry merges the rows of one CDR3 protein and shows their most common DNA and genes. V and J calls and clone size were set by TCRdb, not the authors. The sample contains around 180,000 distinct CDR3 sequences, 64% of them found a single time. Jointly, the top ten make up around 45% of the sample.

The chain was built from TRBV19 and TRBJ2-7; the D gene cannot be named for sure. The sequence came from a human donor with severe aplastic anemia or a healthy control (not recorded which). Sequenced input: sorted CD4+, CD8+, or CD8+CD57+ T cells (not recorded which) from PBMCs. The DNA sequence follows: TGTGCCAGTAGTATAGTAGGGAACCTACGCTACGAGCAGTACTTC. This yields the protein CASSIVGNLRYEQYF.